These T cell receptor beta chains were read from a single sample in a study of CXCR3-negative and CXCR3-positive naive CD8 T cells. No DNA is given; TCRdb re-called the 5' RACE reads and lists each CDR3 protein once. The table lists 120,000 or so distinct CDR3 sequences. Sequenced input: naive CXCR3+ CD8+ T cells from blood. The receptor set was obtained from a human donor in good health. Some clones in this sample may be carry-over from other donors' samples. Both conserved end residues are part of each CDR3.

j_call: TRBJ2-4; v_call: TRBV7-9; cdr3_aa: CASSEGEENIQYF
j_call: TRBJ1-1; v_call: TRBV5-1; cdr3_aa: CASSSTGSNTKAFF
j_call: TRBJ2-4; v_call: TRBV12-3/TRBV12-4; cdr3_aa: CASSLGQGMGDIQYF
j_call: TRBJ2-7; v_call: TRBV9; cdr3_aa: CASSPGASGSYEQYF
j_call: TRBJ1-1; v_call: TRBV6-5; cdr3_aa: CASSPTWNTEAFF
j_call: TRBJ1-1; v_call: TRBV12-3/TRBV12-4; cdr3_aa: CASASSGLPAEAFF
j_call: TRBJ2-1; v_call: TRBV5-6; cdr3_aa: CASSALVLQGGDEQFF
j_call: TRBJ1-2; v_call: TRBV13; cdr3_aa: CASSLGAVDYGYTF
j_call: TRBJ1-1; v_call: TRBV4-2; cdr3_aa: CASSQDQVNTEAFF
j_call: TRBJ1-5; v_call: TRBV6-2/TRBV6-3; cdr3_aa: CASSYSSENQPQHF
j_call: TRBJ2-1; v_call: TRBV6-5; cdr3_aa: CASSLLAPRYNEQFF
j_call: TRBJ2-5; v_call: TRBV4-1; cdr3_aa: CASSQVAGGPQETQYF
j_call: TRBJ2-7; v_call: TRBV5-1; cdr3_aa: CASSLAIYVQPYEQYF
j_call: TRBJ2-1; v_call: TRBV5-5; cdr3_aa: CASSLDPLGVAGVDYNEQFF
j_call: TRBJ2-1; v_call: TRBV9; cdr3_aa: CASSVAPAGTGTYNEQFF